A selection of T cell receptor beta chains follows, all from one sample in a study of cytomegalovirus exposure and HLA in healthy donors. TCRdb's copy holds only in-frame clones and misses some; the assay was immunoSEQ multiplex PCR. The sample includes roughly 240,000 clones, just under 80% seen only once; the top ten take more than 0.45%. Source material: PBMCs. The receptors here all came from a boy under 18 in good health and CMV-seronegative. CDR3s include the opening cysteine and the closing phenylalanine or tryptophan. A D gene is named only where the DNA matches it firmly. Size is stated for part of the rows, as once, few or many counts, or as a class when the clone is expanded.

CASSLEGLAGVGTDTQYF	TGCGCCAGCAGCTTGGAGGGACTAGCGGGAGTTGGCACAGATACGCAGTATTTT	TRBD2	TRBV5-1	TRBJ2-3	NA
CASSIASRTGGRGYTF	TGTGCCAGTAGTATAGCCTCCCGGACAGGGGGCCGCGGCTACACCTTC	TRBD1	TRBV19	TRBJ1-2	NA
CASSASTGTRRHEQFF	TGTGCCAGCAGTGCTTCGACCGGGACTAGACGTCATGAGCAGTTCTTC	TRBD2	TRBV27	TRBJ2-1	few
CATSTAGFGLEQYF	TGTGCCACCAGCACCGCAGGTTTTGGCCTCGAGCAGTACTTC	NA	TRBV15	TRBJ2-7	NA
CASSLASGSSYNEQFF	TGTGCCAGCAGTTTAGCAAGCGGGAGCTCCTACAATGAGCAGTTCTTC	TRBD2	TRBV27	TRBJ2-1	NA
CASSYLAGGSGWMQYF	TGTGCCAGCAGTTACCTGGCAGGGGGCTCGGGTTGGATGCAGTACTTC	TRBD1	TRBV6-5	TRBJ2-7	NA
CASSIRGLAGASDTQYF	TGTGCCAGCAGCATCCGAGGACTAGCGGGGGCTTCAGATACGCAGTATTTT	TRBD2	TRBV7-6	TRBJ2-3	NA
CATTPLAGGVDTQYF	TGTGCCACCACACCACTAGCGGGGGGTGTAGATACGCAGTATTTT	TRBD2	TRBV9	TRBJ2-3	NA
CASTVGLAGPGANVLTF	TGCGCCAGCACCGTGGGACTAGCGGGGCCTGGGGCCAACGTCCTGACTTTC	TRBD2	TRBV5-1	TRBJ2-6	NA
CASSQVPFAGAGYGYTF	TGCGCCAGCAGCCAAGTACCCTTTGCAGGGGCGGGTTATGGCTACACCTTC	NA	TRBV4-1	TRBJ1-2	few
CASSQAGGGNYGYTF	TGCGCCAGCAGCCAAGCCGGCGGGGGAAACTATGGCTACACCTTC	NA	TRBV4-1	TRBJ1-2	NA
CASSRDRGYEQYF	TGTGCCAGCAGCCGGGACAGGGGCTACGAGCAGTACTTC	TRBD1	TRBV27	TRBJ2-7	NA
CANNDRGDSPLHF	TGTGCCAACAACGACAGGGGGGACTCACCCCTCCACTTT	NA	TRBV21-1	TRBJ1-6	NA
CASSVGQGWGTEAFF	TGTGCCAGCAGCGTCGGTCAGGGGTGGGGCACTGAAGCTTTCTTT	NA	TRBV9	TRBJ1-1	NA
CASSFSNSRTGNGYTF	TGTGCCAGCAGCTTCTCTAATTCCAGGACAGGGAATGGCTACACCTTC	TRBD1	TRBV5-6	TRBJ1-2	NA
CASSGRTGGRRSVYGYTF	TGTGCCAGCAGTGGGCGAACAGGGGGACGAAGATCCGTCTATGGCTACACCTTC	TRBD1	TRBV6-1	TRBJ1-2	NA
CAISATSSSYNEQFF	TGTGCCATCAGTGCTACTAGCTCGTCCTACAATGAGCAGTTCTTC	NA	TRBV10-3	TRBJ2-1	NA
CASYQGGYTF	TGTGCCTCGTACCAGGGGGGCTACACCTTC	NA	TRBV30	TRBJ1-2	NA
CASSYRGSYEQYF	TGTGCCAGCAGTTACCGGGGATCCTACGAGCAGTACTTC	NA	TRBV6-5	TRBJ2-7	NA
CASSVVEGRVEQFF	TGTGCCAGCAGCGTAGTCGAGGGGAGGGTTGAGCAGTTCTTC	TRBD2	TRBV9	TRBJ2-1	NA
CASSVVQGVGEKLFF	TGTGCCAGCAGTGTAGTACAGGGGGTGGGAGAAAAACTGTTTTTT	TRBD1	TRBV6-1	TRBJ1-4	NA
CASSHTGTGGVPYGYTF	TGTGCCAGCAGCCACACCGGGACAGGGGGCGTCCCTTATGGCTACACCTTC	TRBD1	TRBV7-9	TRBJ1-2	NA
CASSEYRGGGPGANVLTF	TGTGCCAGCAGTGAATATAGGGGAGGCGGCCCAGGGGCCAACGTCCTGACTTTC	NA	TRBV25-1	TRBJ2-6	NA
CSVGLGLAVYEQYF	TGCAGCGTCGGATTGGGACTAGCGGTCTACGAGCAGTACTTC	TRBD2	TRBV29-1	TRBJ2-7	NA
CASSQGGWAEAFF	TGTGCCAGCAGCCAGGGGGGATGGGCTGAAGCTTTCTTT	TRBD1	TRBV5-6	TRBJ1-1	few
CASSRGENTEAFF	TGTGCCAGCTCACGGGGGGAAAACACTGAAGCTTTCTTT	NA	TRBV18	TRBJ1-1	NA
CASSATVYEQYF	TGTGCCAGCAGTGCAACAGTCTACGAGCAGTACTTC	NA	TRBV27	TRBJ2-7	NA
CATSRSTGVYNEQFF	TGTGCCACCAGCAGATCGACGGGAGTTTACAATGAGCAGTTCTTC	NA	TRBV15	TRBJ2-1	NA
CASSYSFWATDTQYF	TGTGCCAGCAGTTACTCGTTCTGGGCCACAGATACGCAGTATTTT	NA	TRBV6-5	TRBJ2-3	NA
CAISEWTEVSEGYTF	TGTGCCATCAGTGAATGGACGGAGGTATCGGAAGGCTACACCTTC	NA	TRBV10-3	TRBJ1-2	NA
CASSLGGSSGSRVETQYF	TGTGCCAGCAGCTTAGGCGGTTCTAGCGGGAGTCGGGTAGAGACCCAGTACTTC	TRBD2	TRBV7-2	TRBJ2-5	NA
CAWCADMNTEAFF	TGTGCCTGGTGCGCGGACATGAACACTGAAGCTTTCTTT	NA	TRBV30	TRBJ1-1	NA
CAWSREGEEQYF	TGTGCCTGGAGTAGGGAGGGTGAGGAGCAGTACTTC	TRBD2	TRBV30	TRBJ2-5	few
CASSLAGGGGASGYGYTF	TGTGCCAGCAGCTTAGCGGGGGGAGGGGGGGCTTCGGGCTATGGCTACACCTTC	NA	TRBV7-6	TRBJ1-2	NA
CASRVRDSLIPLTSSGNTIYF	TGTGCCAGCAGAGTCCGGGACAGCTTAATTCCCCTTACGAGCTCTGGAAACACCATATATTTT	TRBD1	TRBV2	TRBJ1-3	NA
CASSLRDRATF	TGTGCCAGCAGCTTAAGGGACAGGGCTACCTTC	TRBD1	TRBV7-2	TRBJ1-2	NA
CASKSGGPQEQYF	TGTGCCAGCAAGAGCGGAGGCCCTCAGGAGCAGTACTTC	NA	TRBV6-6	TRBJ2-7	NA
CASSRFFTGGSLKFEQYF	TGCGCCAGCAGCCGCTTCTTCACGGGGGGCTCCCTGAAGTTCGAGCAGTACTTC	NA	TRBV4-1	TRBJ2-7	NA
CASGPDSCEAFF	TGTGCTAGTGGTCCGGACAGCTGTGAAGCTTTCTTT	NA	TRBV12-5	TRBJ1-1	NA
CASRGRDIRTEAFF	TGTGCCAGTAGGGGTCGGGACATTCGCACTGAAGCTTTCTTT	NA	TRBV19	TRBJ1-1	NA
CASSFLGLAGGPGELFF	TGTGCCAGCAGCTTCCTTGGACTAGCGGGAGGCCCCGGGGAGCTGTTTTTT	TRBD2	TRBV4-2	TRBJ2-2	NA
CASSQGHTIEKLFF	TGTGCCAGCAGCCAGGGACATACGATAGAAAAACTGTTTTTT	NA	TRBV6-6	TRBJ1-4	NA
CASSVGRSGELFF	TGTGCCAGCAGCGTAGGTCGTTCCGGGGAGCTGTTTTTT	NA	TRBV9	TRBJ2-2	NA
CASSDPGLAGGDNEQFF	TGTGCCAGCAGTGACCCGGGACTAGCGGGGGGGGATAATGAGCAGTTCTTC	TRBD2	TRBV2	TRBJ2-1	NA
CASSPNLDRNYGYTF	TGTGCCAGCAGCCCGAATTTGGACAGGAACTATGGCTACACCTTC	TRBD1	TRBV11-3	TRBJ1-2	NA
CASSRTNLWDRGHHSYGYTF	TGTGCCAGCAGCCGAACTAACTTATGGGACAGGGGGCATCATAGCTATGGCTACACCTTC	TRBD1	TRBV13	TRBJ1-2	NA
CASRPRINYGYTF	TGTGCCAGCAGGCCCAGGATTAACTATGGCTACACCTTC	NA	TRBV6-1	TRBJ1-2	NA
CSSSPIGGGVRGNYGYTF	TGTTCCAGCAGCCCGATAGGCGGGGGCGTAAGGGGGAACTATGGCTACACCTTC	NA	TRBV7-9	TRBJ1-2	NA
CASSSDIGGNQPQHF	TGTGCCAGCAGCTCAGACATAGGCGGCAATCAGCCCCAGCATTTT	NA	TRBV9	TRBJ1-5	NA
CASSRGLRTDTQYF	TGTGCCAGCTCCAGGGGGCTTCGCACAGATACGCAGTATTTT	TRBD1	TRBV6-5	TRBJ2-3	NA
CACLDGSSYNEQFF	TGTGCCTGCCTCGACGGGAGCTCCTACAATGAGCAGTTCTTC	NA	TRBV30	TRBJ2-1	NA
CASTQGSGNTIYF	TGCGCCAGCACTCAGGGATCTGGAAACACCATATATTTT	NA	TRBV5-1	TRBJ1-3	NA